The 21 T cell receptor beta chains below come from one sample, sequenced in a study of OX40 agonist ivuxolimab in advanced cancers. Some clones are missing from TCRdb's copy, which holds only in-frame ones; the method was immunoSEQ multiplex PCR. The sample has approximately 52,000 clones, 70% to 85% seen once. The material sequenced was CD4+ or CD8+ T cells sorted from blood, taken in a trial of the OX40 agonist ivuxolimab. The receptors were sampled from an adult with an advanced solid tumor such as melanoma, head and neck, liver or kidney cancer.

V and J are TRBV5-4 and TRBJ2-1; 9 positions match TRBD1. CDR1 is SGHNT, CDR2 YYREEE, per germline (reference sequence). Trimming at V came to 5 bases and at J to 1 base, leaving 4 bases not matched to a gene. The CDR3 has 15 residues. The CDR3 DNA sequence: TGTGCCAGCAGAACCGGGACAGGGTCCTACAATGAGCAGTTCTTC. This codes for CASRTGTGSYNEQFF. The whole variable domain, filled in from reference TRBV5-4 and TRBJ2-1, reads ETGVTQSPTHLIKTRGQQVTLRCSSQSGHNTVSWYQQALGQGPQFIFQYYREEENGRGNFPPRFSGLQFPNYSSELNVNALELDDSALYLCASRTGTGSYNEQFFGPGTRLTVL.

This clone was seen a handful of times. The rearrangement uses TRBV7-2 and TRBJ2-3; D not certain. Trimming cost V 1 base and J 6 bases, with 11 bases left between them. The germline V gene encodes CDR1 SGHTA and CDR2 FQGNSA. The CDR3 runs 14 residues. The CDR3 bases are TGTGCCAGCAGCTTAGTTGTGGGGTGGGATACGCAGTATTTT. Protein product: CASSLVVGWDTQYF.

This chain connects TRBV29-1 to TRBJ1-5; 10 bases are a match to TRBD1. CDR1 and CDR2 (germline): SQVTM, ANQGSEA. The junction had 6 bases not matched to a gene; V was cut back by 4 bases and J by 3 bases. The CDR3 sequence is 15 residues long. CDR3 sequence: CSVAPGTGDNQPQHF. For the CDR3, the DNA is TGCAGCGTTGCCCCCGGGACAGGGGACAATCAGCCCCAGCATTTT.

The J gene is TRBJ2-5, the V gene TRBV27, with 9 bases identical to TRBD2. The CDR3 consists of 15 residues. CDR1 MNHEY and CDR2 SMNVEV come from the germline V gene (reference sequence). Trimming took 5 bases from V and 3 from J; bases not matched to a gene: 7. The CDR3 coding sequence is TGTGCCAGCAGTCCTAAGGGACTAGCTAAAGAGACCCAGTACTTC. Its translation: CASSPKGLAKETQYF.

This chain connects TRBV28 to TRBJ2-7; TRBD1 is a possible D gene (6 bases). Germline CDR1 is MDHEN and CDR2 is SYDVKM. Trimming took 8 bases from V and 6 from J, leaving 17 bases between them. CDR3 length: 13 amino acids. The CDR3 reads CASHNLQGSEQYF. The DNA of the CDR3 is TGTGCCAGCCACAATCTTCAGGGGTCCGAGCAGTACTTC.

This clone was detected only a few times. This chain connects TRBV5-4 to TRBJ2-7; the match to TRBD1 covers 9 bases. The CDR3 has 15 residues. Germline CDR1 reads SGHNT; CDR2 reads YYREEE (reference sequence). V shed 0 bases and J 3 bases; nucleotides not matched to a gene: 4. CDR3 coding DNA: TGTGCCAGCAGCTTGGATCCGACAGGGGGCTACGAGCAGTACTTC. Its protein product is CASSLDPTGGYEQYF.

A few counts support this clone. The chain uses TRBV18 and TRBJ2-3; D is perhaps TRBD2 (5 bases). Germline V gene lookup returns CDR1 KGHSH and CDR2 LQKENI. The V end lost 5 bases, the J end lost 0 bases, and 21 bases lay between the germline ends. The CDR3 loop spans 18 amino acids. The CDR3 spells CASSETREDFTSTDTQYF. The CDR3 nucleotides read TGTGCCAGCTCAGAGACCCGGGAAGACTTTACTAGCACAGATACGCAGTATTTT.

This clone is termed large. The rearrangement uses TRBV29-1 and TRBJ2-7; weak D call: TRBD1 (7 bases). The CDR3 covers 15 residues. Trimming removed 1 base at V and 0 bases at J, with 13 bases between. The germline V gene encodes CDR1 SQVTM and CDR2 ANQGSEA. The CDR3 DNA reads TGCAGCGTTGAAGGGTTCAGGGGGGACTCCTACGAGCAGTACTTC. It translates to CSVEGFRGDSYEQYF.

There are a few counts of this clone. This chain joins TRBV13 and TRBJ2-5; maybe TRBD1 (5 bases). This CDR3 region has 13 residues. V was trimmed by 5 bases and J by 5 bases, leaving 12 bases between them. Germline CDR1 and CDR2: PRHDT and FYEKMQ (reference sequence). This CDR3 is CASSRRRVETQYF. The CDR3 nucleotides read TGTGCCAGCAGCCGTCGCAGGGTGGAGACCCAGTACTTC. The variable domain in full, completed from reference TRBV13 and TRBJ2-5, reads AAGVIQSPRHLIKEKRETATLKCYPIPRHDTVYWYQQGPGQDPQFLISFYEKMQSDKGSIPDRFSAQQFSDYHSELNMSSLELGDSALYFCASSRRRVETQYFGPGTRLLVL.

The rearrangement links TRBV18 to TRBJ2-7; the D gene is possibly TRBD1 (6 bases). Trimming shortened V by 3 bases and J by 7 bases, and 16 bases separated the two germline ends. The CDR3 contains 14 residues. Germline CDR1 KGHSH, CDR2 LQKENI. The chain's CDR3 is CASSPGRGVGEQYF. The CDR3 region has the DNA TGTGCCAGCTCACCGGGCAGGGGCGTAGGGGAGCAGTACTTC. The full variable domain, its missing parts supplied by reference TRBV18 and TRBJ2-7, is NAGVMQNPRHLVRRRGQEARLRCSPMKGHSHVYWYRQLPEEGLKFMVYLQKENIIDESGMPKERFSAEFPKEGPSILRIQQVVRGDSAAYFCASSPGRGVGEQYFGPGTRLTVT.

The chain links TRBV28 to TRBJ1-2; D remains ambiguous. Germline-derived CDR1 and CDR2 are MDHEN and SYDVKM. This CDR3 is 14 amino acids long. V lost 4 bases to trimming and J lost 9 bases, with 18 bases between them. This CDR3 reads CASSSLGSAARYTF. The CDR3 DNA reads as TGTGCCAGCAGTTCCCTAGGCAGCGCAGCCCGCTACACCTTC.

CDR3 nucleotide sequence: TGTGCCAGCAGGGTAGGGGACAGTAGTGGCTACACCTTC. Amino acids: CASRVGDSSGYTF. This chain joins TRBV6-5 and TRBJ1-2, with 7 positions matching TRBD1. J gave up 7 bases and V 6 bases, and 8 bases lay outside the gene matches. The CDR3 is 13 residues long. Germline V lookup: CDR1 MNHEY, CDR2 SVGAGI.

A few counts support this clone. The gene calls are TRBV11-2 and TRBJ1-2; tentative D call: TRBD1 (5 bases). The V end lost 5 bases, the J end lost 4 bases, and 20 bases lay between the germline ends. CDR1 SGHAT and CDR2 FQNNGV come from the germline V gene. This CDR3 is built from 16 residues. The CDR3: CASSPLIGAALYGYTF. The CDR3 DNA is TGTGCCAGCAGCCCCCTAATAGGGGCTGCACTCTATGGCTACACCTTC.

This clone has a handful of counts. This chain connects TRBV7-8 to TRBJ2-6, with 9 bases matching TRBD1. There are 17 residues in the CDR3. In germline, CDR1 is SGHVS, CDR2 FQNEAQ. J lost 3 bases, V lost 1 base, and 4 bases had no gene match. Here the CDR3 DNA reads TGTGCCAGCAGCTTAGACAGGGGGCAGGGTGGGGCCAACGTCCTGACTTTC. This sequence encodes CASSLDRGQGGANVLTF.

The chain couples TRBV19 to TRBJ2-7; possibly TRBD1 for D (6 bases). The V gene's germline CDR1 is LNHDA and CDR2 SQIVND (reference sequence). V gave up 10 bases and J gave up 3 bases, with 13 bases separating them. This CDR3 contains 12 residues. CDR3 coding DNA: TGTGCCACGGGACAAAGAGACTACGAGCAGTACTTC. Its protein is CATGQRDYEQYF.

The CDR3 protein is CASSLQNYEQYF. DNA of the CDR3: TGTGCCAGCAGCTTGCAGAATTACGAGCAGTACTTC. The rearrangement uses TRBV4-2 and TRBJ2-7; no firm D call. The CDR3 covers 12 residues. Germline CDR1 reads LGHNA; CDR2 reads YNFKEQ. The V end lost 5 bases, the J end lost 4 bases, and 9 bases lay between the germline ends.

This clone turned up a few times. The chain links TRBV30 to TRBJ2-4, with D possibly being TRBD1 or TRBD2 (5 bases each). The CDR3 totals 14 residues. Between the trimmed V and J ends, which lost 7 bases and 5 bases, there was a span of 18 bases. Germline values: CDR1 GTSNPN, CDR2 SVGIG (reference sequence). The CDR3, as DNA: TGTGCCTCTAAGGGGCTAGCTGGTGAAAACATTCAGTACTTC. It codes for CASKGLAGENIQYF.

The V call is TRBV7-2, the J call TRBJ1-2; tentatively, D is TRBD1 (5 bases). CDR3 size: 13 residues. Trimming cost V 6 bases and J 4 bases, with 12 bases left between them. Germline V CDR1 and CDR2: SGHTA, FQGNSA. The CDR3 DNA reads as TGTGCCAGCAGGCCAGACAGCTCCTATGGCTACACCTTC. It specifies CASRPDSSYGYTF.

The chain has TRBV7-2 and TRBJ1-2; no definite D call. CDR1 and CDR2 (germline): SGHTA, FQGNSA. CDR3 size: 13 residues. Trimming cost V 5 bases and J 4 bases, with 11 bases left between them. CDR3 protein: CASSPNPGYGYTF. The CDR3 DNA sequence: TGTGCCAGCAGCCCCAATCCGGGCTATGGCTACACCTTC.

The chain is built from TRBV7-2 and TRBJ1-5; no firm D call. The CDR3 spans 18 residues. Trimming cost V 3 bases and J 0 bases, with 18 bases left between them. Germline V lookup: CDR1 SGHTA, CDR2 FQGNSA. CDR3 loop: CASSLTVPSSISNQPQHF. CDR3 nucleotides: TGTGCCAGCAGCTTGACCGTCCCCTCCTCTATTAGCAATCAGCCCCAGCATTTT.

This clone came up once. The chain carries TRBV7-2 and TRBJ2-1; D remains unclear. The CDR3 loop spans 13 amino acids. Trimming shortened V by 4 bases and J by 6 bases, and 10 bases separated the two germline ends. CDR1 is SGHTA, CDR2 FQGNSA, per germline. The CDR3 here is CASSSWEANEQFF. The CDR3 nucleotides read TGTGCCAGCAGCTCCTGGGAAGCCAATGAGCAGTTCTTC.